Detailed here is one TCR beta chain. The antigen is undetermined. TCRdb reprocessed the 5' RACE reads with MiXCR, giving one entry per CDR3 protein. The table lists some 60,000 distinct CDR3 sequences, 30% of them singletons, with around 2.5% in the top ten. Study-level results: Tumor Tregs overlapped most with tumor, then blood, naive CD4+ cells.

The CDR3 loop spans 16 amino acids. The germline CDR1 and CDR2 sequences are MNHNY and SVGAGI (reference sequence). V shed 4 bases and J 3 bases; nucleotides not matched to a gene: 8. The TCR comes from a female donor with breast cancer. The gene calls are TRBV6-6 and TRBJ1-1; 10 bases line up with TRBD1. Source material: tumor-infiltrating naive CD4+ T cells sorted from the breast tumor. As for subset: naive CD4+ T cells, CD4+CD45RA+CD25-. CDR3 protein: CASSFMTGGEDTEAFF. The CDR3 bases are TGTGCCAGCAGTTTCATGACAGGGGGCGAGGACACTGAAGCTTTCTTT.